This TCR beta chain was obtained from a study of human T cells and chemical hapten exposure. Overall study: Patients were mainly female, each with alopecia areata, totalis or universalis. Study findings and constraints: A positive correlation with patch test score was shown by PT1 expanded TCR counts.

There are 19 residues in the CDR3. Losses at the gene ends were 3 bases for V and 3 bases for J; bases not matched to a gene: 18. CDR1 and CDR2 from the germline V gene are SGHRS and YFSETQ. This clonotype was picked up many times. Its specificity is not known. MiXCR, applied by TCRdb to the RACE reads, yields one record per CDR3 protein. The sample holds tens of thousands of distinct CDR3 sequences, approximately 3.5% seen once. Time point in this sample: patch test 2, 6 weeks after DPC sensitization. Indicated treatment: therapeutic diphenylcyclopropenone sensitization with weekly scalp DPC. The TCR comes from a man aged 35 to 55 with alopecia areata. Some clones in this sample may be carry-over from other donors' samples. The specimen comprised whole blood, sampled in connection with sensitization to the hapten diphenylcyclopropenone (DPC). The genes are TRBV5-1 and TRBJ2-5; 9 bases are a match to TRBD2. DNA of the CDR3: TGCGCCAGCAGCTCTTCGTCACTAGCGGGCCTGCCCAGGGAAGAGACCCAGTACTTC. Translating gives CASSSSSLAGLPREETQYF.